The rows below give T cell receptor beta chains drawn from one sample of a study of T-cell memory formation after mild COVID-19. TCRdb re-called the 5' RACE reads with MiXCR, one entry per CDR3 protein. The sample lists hundreds of thousands of distinct CDR3 sequences, roughly 17% occurring once. Material: PBMCs or a T cell subset sorted from them (not recorded which). The receptors come from a man between 18 and 29 years old who had mild COVID-19 (a few samples of this study predate the infection). Cell type and time point are not known. Each CDR3 is given with its conserved first and last residue. Fields, in order: D gene, J gene, clone size, V gene, CDR3 DNA, CDR3 protein. The D gene is left open where the match is weak. Size is omitted from some rows. Given values are once, few, many or a class for expanded clones.

D gene: -; J gene: TRBJ1-1; clone size: -; V gene: TRBV20-1; CDR3 DNA: TGCAGTGCCTTGGGGGGCGGAGGCACTGAAGCTTTCTTT; CDR3 protein: CSALGGGGTEAFF
D gene: TRBD2; J gene: TRBJ2-5; clone size: -; V gene: TRBV6-5; CDR3 DNA: TGTGCCAGCAAAATGGCGGGGAGGGAGGAGACCCAGTACTTC; CDR3 protein: CASKMAGREETQYF
D gene: -; J gene: TRBJ1-2; clone size: -; V gene: TRBV6-5; CDR3 DNA: TGTGCCAGCAGTTACGGTTGGCACGGGAACTATGGCTACACCTTC; CDR3 protein: CASSYGWHGNYGYTF
D gene: -; J gene: TRBJ2-3; clone size: -; V gene: TRBV7-6; CDR3 DNA: TGTGCCAGCAGCTCTGCCGGGGTAGATACGCAGTATTTT; CDR3 protein: CASSSAGVDTQYF
D gene: -; J gene: TRBJ2-4; clone size: -; V gene: TRBV20-1; CDR3 DNA: TGCAGTGCTACCGGACCCCTAGCCAAAAACATTCAGTACTTC; CDR3 protein: CSATGPLAKNIQYF
D gene: -; J gene: TRBJ2-5; clone size: few; V gene: TRBV4-3; CDR3 DNA: TGCGCCAGCAGCCAGTTATGGCAACGCCAAGAGACCCAGTACTTC; CDR3 protein: CASSQLWQRQETQYF
D gene: -; J gene: TRBJ2-3; clone size: -; V gene: TRBV7-9; CDR3 DNA: TGTGCCAGCAGCTTAGGGGGTAAGGGGGTTCGCACAGATACGCAGTATTTT; CDR3 protein: CASSLGGKGVRTDTQYF
D gene: -; J gene: TRBJ1-2; clone size: few; V gene: TRBV7-2; CDR3 DNA: TGTGCCAGCAGCTCGACCCCAGATCTACCAGCTAACTATGGCTACACCTTC; CDR3 protein: CASSSTPDLPANYGYTF
D gene: TRBD2; J gene: TRBJ2-5; clone size: few; V gene: TRBV5-4; CDR3 DNA: TGTGCCAGCAGCACCGGGACTAGCGGGCAAGAGACCCAGTACTTC; CDR3 protein: CASSTGTSGQETQYF
D gene: -; J gene: TRBJ1-1; clone size: -; V gene: TRBV6-5; CDR3 DNA: TGTGCCAGCAGTTACAACCGGCGGACTGAAGCTTTCTTT; CDR3 protein: CASSYNRRTEAFF
D gene: -; J gene: TRBJ2-7; clone size: -; V gene: TRBV27; CDR3 DNA: TGTGCCAGCAGTCCAATGGTCAGCTCCTACGAGCAGTACTTC; CDR3 protein: CASSPMVSSYEQYF
D gene: -; J gene: TRBJ2-7; clone size: many; V gene: TRBV4-1; CDR3 DNA: TGCGCCAGCAGCCCCAATCCCGGGACGAAGATCTCGGGTGAGCAGTACTTC; CDR3 protein: CASSPNPGTKISGEQYF
D gene: -; J gene: TRBJ2-1; clone size: few; V gene: TRBV20-1; CDR3 DNA: TGCAGTGCCCCGACGCCGGCGGTCTCCTACAATGAGCAGTTCTTC; CDR3 protein: CSAPTPAVSYNEQFF
D gene: -; J gene: TRBJ2-2; clone size: few; V gene: TRBV4-2; CDR3 DNA: TGTGCCAGCAGCCTCGGGGGTTACACGAACACCGGGGAGCTGTTTTTT; CDR3 protein: CASSLGGYTNTGELFF
D gene: TRBD1; J gene: TRBJ1-5; clone size: -; V gene: TRBV7-2; CDR3 DNA: TGTGCCAGCTCCATCCGAGGGGGCATGAGCAATCAGCCCCAGCATTTT; CDR3 protein: CASSIRGGMSNQPQHF
D gene: -; J gene: TRBJ1-1; clone size: -; V gene: TRBV12-3/TRBV12-4; CDR3 DNA: TGTGCCAGCAGTTTAAGTTCCTCTAGCACTGAAGCTTTCTTT; CDR3 protein: CASSLSSSSTEAFF
D gene: TRBD2; J gene: TRBJ2-1; clone size: many; V gene: TRBV6-5; CDR3 DNA: TGTGCCAGCAGTCCCAGCGGGGGGAGACGCAATGAGCAGTTCTTC; CDR3 protein: CASSPSGGRRNEQFF
D gene: TRBD2; J gene: TRBJ2-3; clone size: -; V gene: TRBV7-2; CDR3 DNA: TGTGCCAGCAGCCCCCCTGGGACTAGCGCGCCAGATACGCAGTATTTT; CDR3 protein: CASSPPGTSAPDTQYF
D gene: -; J gene: TRBJ2-2; clone size: many; V gene: TRBV7-8; CDR3 DNA: TGTGCCAGCCAACGAAGCAAGAACACCGGGGAGCTGTTTTTT; CDR3 protein: CASQRSKNTGELFF
D gene: -; J gene: TRBJ2-1; clone size: -; V gene: TRBV20-1; CDR3 DNA: TGCAGTGGGGACAAGAACAACAATGAGCAGTTCTTC; CDR3 protein: CSGDKNNNEQFF
D gene: -; J gene: TRBJ2-5; clone size: few; V gene: TRBV2; CDR3 DNA: TGTGCCAGCAGTGAAGCTCCAGGGTTAGGATCAGAGACCCAGTACTTC; CDR3 protein: CASSEAPGLGSETQYF
D gene: TRBD2; J gene: TRBJ2-3; clone size: -; V gene: TRBV6-6; CDR3 DNA: TGTGCCAGCAGTCCCAGACTAGCGGGGGGGCAGAAAGATACGCAGTATTTT; CDR3 protein: CASSPRLAGGQKDTQYF
D gene: -; J gene: TRBJ2-3; clone size: -; V gene: TRBV6-5; CDR3 DNA: TGTGCCAGCAGTTACTCGTGGGGGGGCACAGATACGCAGTATTTT; CDR3 protein: CASSYSWGGTDTQYF
D gene: TRBD1; J gene: TRBJ1-1; clone size: -; V gene: TRBV5-1; CDR3 DNA: TGCGCCAGCAGCTCGCGGGGGACAGGGAACACTGAAGCTTTCTTT; CDR3 protein: CASSSRGTGNTEAFF
D gene: -; J gene: TRBJ1-2; clone size: -; V gene: TRBV6-1; CDR3 DNA: TGTGCCAGCAGTGAATTTCGCCAACCTCCCTATGGCTACACCTTC; CDR3 protein: CASSEFRQPPYGYTF
D gene: -; J gene: TRBJ1-2; clone size: many; V gene: TRBV6-1; CDR3 DNA: TGTGCCAGCAGTGCTTATGGCTACACCTTC; CDR3 protein: CASSAYGYTF
D gene: -; J gene: TRBJ2-1; clone size: -; V gene: TRBV14; CDR3 DNA: TGTGCCAGCAGCCGGCTGATTAGGGCCCCCCCAAGGATTGGTGAGCAGTTCTTC; CDR3 protein: CASSRLIRAPPRIGEQFF
D gene: -; J gene: TRBJ1-1; clone size: few; V gene: TRBV6-5; CDR3 DNA: TGTGCCAGCAGTCAGGTTGGGGGCCTTTTGAACACTGAAGCTTTCTTT; CDR3 protein: CASSQVGGLLNTEAFF
D gene: TRBD1; J gene: TRBJ1-3; clone size: many; V gene: TRBV12-3/TRBV12-4; CDR3 DNA: TGTGCCAGCAAACAGGGGAGGTTGAACACCATATATTTT; CDR3 protein: CASKQGRLNTIYF
D gene: -; J gene: TRBJ2-5; clone size: -; V gene: TRBV5-4; CDR3 DNA: TGTGCCAGCAGCTTGGACGCCGGGACCCAGTACTTC; CDR3 protein: CASSLDAGTQYF
D gene: TRBD2; J gene: TRBJ2-3; clone size: few; V gene: TRBV10-3; CDR3 DNA: TGTGCCATCAGTGAGTCTCTAGCGGAAGCCACAGATACGCAGTATTTT; CDR3 protein: CAISESLAEATDTQYF
D gene: -; J gene: TRBJ1-4; clone size: -; V gene: TRBV7-2; CDR3 DNA: TGTGCCAGCAGCTTTACAGGGACAACTAATGAAAAACTGTTTTTT; CDR3 protein: CASSFTGTTNEKLFF
D gene: TRBD2; J gene: TRBJ2-1; clone size: many; V gene: TRBV5-1; CDR3 DNA: TGCGCCAGCAGCCAGGCTAGCGGGGGGAGCTACAATGAGCAGTTCTTC; CDR3 protein: CASSQASGGSYNEQFF
D gene: TRBD1; J gene: TRBJ2-5; clone size: -; V gene: TRBV6-6; CDR3 DNA: TGTGCCAGCACCCAGACAGGGCAAGAGACCCAGTACTTC; CDR3 protein: CASTQTGQETQYF
D gene: -; J gene: TRBJ2-2; clone size: -; V gene: TRBV10-3; CDR3 DNA: TGTGCCACCGCCGCCAGCCCGGTAAAGACCGGGGAGCTGTTTTTT; CDR3 protein: CATAASPVKTGELFF
D gene: TRBD1; J gene: TRBJ2-1; clone size: -; V gene: TRBV10-3; CDR3 DNA: TGTGCCATCACCGACTCCGGGACAGGGAACAATGAGCAGTTCTTC; CDR3 protein: CAITDSGTGNNEQFF
D gene: TRBD1; J gene: TRBJ2-7; clone size: -; V gene: TRBV25-1; CDR3 DNA: TGTGCCAGCAGTGAAGTCAGGCAGGGGGCACCCTACGAGCAGTACTTC; CDR3 protein: CASSEVRQGAPYEQYF
D gene: TRBD1; J gene: TRBJ1-6; clone size: few; V gene: TRBV5-1; CDR3 DNA: TGCGCCAGCAGCAGAGCGACAGGGGGTAGCAATTCACCCCTCCACTTT; CDR3 protein: CASSRATGGSNSPLHF
D gene: TRBD2; J gene: TRBJ2-3; clone size: -; V gene: TRBV20-1; CDR3 DNA: TGCAGTGCTTGGACTAGCTGGGGAAACACAGATACGCAGTATTTT; CDR3 protein: CSAWTSWGNTDTQYF
D gene: -; J gene: TRBJ1-1; clone size: many; V gene: TRBV7-9; CDR3 DNA: TGTGCCACCTCCACCCGCCAGAACACTGAAGCTTTCTTT; CDR3 protein: CATSTRQNTEAFF
D gene: -; J gene: TRBJ1-4; clone size: few; V gene: TRBV18; CDR3 DNA: TGTGCCAGCTCGTCCAGGGTCGGGCATGAAAAACTGTTTTTT; CDR3 protein: CASSSRVGHEKLFF
D gene: -; J gene: TRBJ1-1; clone size: few; V gene: TRBV29-1; CDR3 DNA: TGCAGCGTCCGGCCGGTGGGGCTGAACACTGAAGCTTTCTTT; CDR3 protein: CSVRPVGLNTEAFF
D gene: -; J gene: TRBJ1-1; clone size: many; V gene: TRBV7-2; CDR3 DNA: TGTGCCAGCAGCTTAGATTGGGGGGGCTTCACTGAAGCTTTCTTT; CDR3 protein: CASSLDWGGFTEAFF
D gene: -; J gene: TRBJ2-1; clone size: few; V gene: TRBV28; CDR3 DNA: TGTGCCAGCAGTGGCGGGCTATACAATGAGCAGTTCTTC; CDR3 protein: CASSGGLYNEQFF
D gene: -; J gene: TRBJ1-4; clone size: few; V gene: TRBV11-2; CDR3 DNA: TGTGCCAGCAGCTCCCTCGGGGGCGCACCGGGTGAAAAACTGTTTTTT; CDR3 protein: CASSSLGGAPGEKLFF
D gene: -; J gene: TRBJ1-3; clone size: -; V gene: TRBV7-2; CDR3 DNA: TGTGCCAGCAGCTTAAGTATAGGAGGAGGAAACACCATATATTTT; CDR3 protein: CASSLSIGGGNTIYF